Below are 15 T cell receptor beta chains sequenced from a single sample in a study of response to subunit inactivated influenza vaccine. Using its own MiXCR run on the RT-PCR reads, TCRdb lists one record per CDR3 protein. The table lists 500,000 to 600,000 distinct CDR3 sequences, approximately 15% of them singletons. Sequenced material: CD4+ T cells sorted from PBMCs, taken approximately 25 months after vaccination. Every receptor here comes from a man aged 45 to 75 who received an inactivated influenza vaccine.

This clonotype came up a few times. This chain connects TRBV20-1 to TRBJ1-1; 9 positions agree with TRBD1. The germline CDR1 and CDR2 sequences are DFQATT and SNEGSKA (reference sequence). Trimming cost V 0 bases and J 11 bases; bases outside gene matches: 7. The CDR3 runs 13 residues. CDR3 bases: TGCAGTGCTAGAGATTGGGGACAGGGATCGGCTTTCTTT. Translated: CSARDWGQGSAFF.

The rearrangement joins TRBV18 to TRBJ2-1; 14 positions match TRBD2. Germline V lookup: CDR1 KGHSH, CDR2 LQKENI. CDR3 length equals 17 residues. V lost 1 base and J lost 8; bases outside the gene matches: 7. The CDR3 sequence is CASSPRLAGGLKDEQFF. The DNA of the CDR3 is TGTGCCAGCTCACCACGACTAGCGGGGGGGCTTAAGGATGAGCAGTTCTTC.

This clonotype has more than one count but fewer than ten. This CDR3 fails to terminate in the conserved phenylalanine or tryptophan, so it likely reflects a read error. No DNA is shown, since the ends of the CDR3 on it are uncertain; the CDR3 is the one TCRdb lists. This chain links TRBV6-2 or TRBV6-3 with TRBJ2-1; TRBD2 was called by the table and not checked on the DNA. The germline V gene has CDR1 MNHEY and CDR2 SVGEGT. Termini included, the CDR3 measures 12 amino acids. The CDR3 reads CASRPTSGGPIL.

In its sample, this clonotype was seen many times. The gene calls are TRBV12-3 or TRBV12-4 and TRBJ2-4; 7 nucleotides line up with TRBD1. Unmatched junction bases numbered 9, after V lost 6 bases and J lost 7 bases. The CDR3 covers 14 residues. CDR3 amino acids: CASRATGTGNIQYF. DNA of the CDR3: TGTGCCAGCAGGGCGACAGGGACGGGTAACATTCAGTACTTC.

CDR3 in amino acids: CASSQQGVGTEAFF. CDR3 coding DNA: TGTGCCAGCAGCCAACAGGGGGTAGGGACTGAAGCTTTCTTT. V gene TRBV7-2 combines with J gene TRBJ1-1, with 8 bases fitting TRBD1. Germline trimming cut 5 bases from V and 5 bases from J; bases unmatched to any gene: 7. CDR3 length: 14 amino acids. The germline V gene has CDR1 SGHTA and CDR2 FQGNSA. Variable domain in full (rest from reference TRBV7-2 and TRBJ1-1): GAGVSQSPSNKVTEKGKDVELRCDPISGHTALYWYRQSLGQGLEFLIYFQGNSAPDKSGLPSDRFSAERTGGSVSTLTIQRTQQEDSAVYLCASSQQGVGTEAFFGQGTRLTVV.

This clonotype was picked up many times. Here the CDR3 reads CASSLVRLGTEAFF. The CDR3 region has the DNA TGTGCCAGCAGCTTGGTTCGCCTGGGGACTGAAGCTTTCTTT. The rearrangement joins TRBV5-6 to TRBJ1-1; D is ambiguous. The CDR3 covers 14 residues. CDR1 is SGHDT and CDR2 is YYEEEE in the germline V gene. V was clipped by 0 bases and J by 5 bases, with 11 bases between them.

This clonotype has just a few counts. The DNA for the CDR3 is TGTGCCAGCAGCCAAGATCTCCGAGCGGGGGGGCGAGAGACCCAGTACTTC. It is translated as CASSQDLRAGGRETQYF. The chain is built from TRBV4-2 and TRBJ2-5, with 10 bases identical to TRBD2. The CDR3 sequence is 17 residues long. Germline V CDR1 and CDR2: LGHNA, YNFKEQ. J lost 4 bases, V lost 0 bases, and 8 bases had no gene match.

This clonotype was picked up a small number of times. CDR3: CASSSQGFTDTQYF. CDR3 in DNA: TGTGCCAGCAGCTCGCAGGGGTTCACAGATACGCAGTATTTT. The chain combines TRBV11-1 with TRBJ2-3; TRBD1 is a possible D gene (6 bases). Germline CDR1 and CDR2: SGHAT and FQDESV (reference sequence). V gave up 4 bases and J gave up 2 bases, with 10 bases separating them. The CDR3 covers 14 residues.

The chain couples TRBV4-3 to TRBJ2-1; D is uncertain. Trimming removed 8 bases from V and 0 bases from J, with 17 bases in between. The germline gives CDR1 LGHNA, CDR2 YSLEER. The CDR3 consists of 16 residues. The CDR3 DNA follows: TGCGCCAGCGGTCCATCAGGACCTAGCTCCTACAATGAGCAGTTCTTC. The encoded protein is CASGPSGPSSYNEQFF.

CDR3 residues: CASSLGTGTTNTGELFF. CDR3 nucleotide sequence: TGTGCCAGCAGTCTCGGGACAGGGACCACGAACACCGGGGAGCTGTTTTTT. The chain joins TRBV6-1 to TRBJ2-2, with 9 bases aligning to TRBD1. Germline V gene data show CDR1 as MNHNS and CDR2 as SASEGT. V gave up 5 bases and J gave up 0 bases; unmatched junction bases: 7. The CDR3 is 17 amino acids.

The rearrangement joins TRBV11-2 to TRBJ2-2, with D hard to call. Trimming left V 3 bases short and J 3 bases short, with 5 bases between. The V gene's germline CDR1 is SGHAT and CDR2 FQNNGV. The CDR3 covers 13 residues. This CDR3 is CASSFVYTGELFF. The CDR3 nucleotides read TGTGCCAGCAGCTTTGTGTACACCGGGGAGCTGTTTTTT.

The chain is built from TRBV6-2 or TRBV6-3 and TRBJ2-4; 11 nucleotides match TRBD2. CDR1 is MNHEY and CDR2 is SVGEGT in the germline V gene. Trimming at V came to 5 bases and at J to 1 base, leaving 13 bases not matched to a gene. The CDR3 runs 19 residues. In nucleotides, the CDR3 is TGTGCCAGCAGTCAGCCGGGACTAGCGGACCCCCCGGCCAAAAACATTCAGTACTTC. This sequence encodes CASSQPGLADPPAKNIQYF.

The table lists this clonotype with a few counts. The chain has TRBV12-3 or TRBV12-4 and TRBJ2-3, with D possibly being TRBD1 or TRBD2 (6 bases each). The CDR3 covers 17 residues. Between the trimmed V and J ends, which lost 5 bases and 5 bases, there was a span of 23 bases. The chain's CDR3 is CASSPPRSGARVDTQYF. The CDR3 DNA reads TGTGCCAGCAGTCCACCCCGATCGGGGGCCCGGGTAGATACGCAGTATTTT.

This chain connects TRBV10-2 to TRBJ1-4, with D uncertain. Looked up from germline, CDR1 is WSHSY and CDR2 is SAAADI. The CDR3 sequence is 14 residues long. Trimming removed 3 bases at V and 4 bases at J, with 9 bases between. Here the CDR3 reads CASSDRGHNEKLFF. The CDR3 DNA follows: TGCGCCAGCAGTGATAGAGGGCATAATGAAAAACTGTTTTTT.

The table lists this clonotype with a few counts. CDR3: CATNQGASYNEQFF. The DNA of the CDR3 is TGTGCCACAAATCAGGGGGCTAGCTACAATGAGCAGTTCTTC. The J gene is TRBJ2-1, the V gene TRBV15; 8 bases align to TRBD1. Per germline, CDR1 LNHNV and CDR2 YYDKDF (reference sequence). The J segment lost 3 bases and the V segment lost 9 bases, leaving 7 bases of the junction unmatched. The CDR3 contains 14 residues.